What follows is one TCR beta chain and its context. As yet, its antigen is unknown. CDR1 SGHDN and CDR2 FVKESK come from the germline V gene. The CDR3 loop spans 15 amino acids. V was cut by 0 bases and J by 2 bases, with 9 bases left in between. The assay was immunoSEQ multiplex PCR, and TCRdb's table has in-frame clones only and misses some. Of 15,000 to 20,000 clones in the sample, over 65% were seen once. A marrow graft followed busulfan-fludarabine conditioning, with cyclophosphamide on days +3 and +4. These data originate in a study of T cells after posttransplantation cyclophosphamide. Findings and caveats of the study: Donor-recipient repertoire similarity was low at 1-2 months, rising over year one. Recipient CMV seropositivity and CMV reactivation strongly tracked TRB clonality. Tissue-infiltrating T cells from skin or gut overlapped little with blood T cells.

The sequencing here drew on PBMCs, taken after an allogeneic stem cell transplant with post-transplant cyclophosphamide. The origin of this receptor is a young adult male patient who received an allogeneic stem cell transplant from a related donor, was CMV-positive, and had acute GVHD only. Part of the T cell pool may stem from the graft donor. The chain combines TRBV14 with TRBJ2-3; unclear D gene. The CDR3 loop reads CASSQDVHYTDTQYF. CDR3 bases: TGTGCCAGCAGCCAAGATGTACACTACACAGATACGCAGTATTTT. The complete variable domain, with remaining parts taken from reference TRBV14 and TRBJ2-3, reads EAGVTQFPSHSVIEKGQTVTLRCDPISGHDNLYWYRRVMGKEIKFLLHFVKESKQDESGMPNNRFLAERTGGTYSTLKVQPAELEDSGVYFCASSQDVHYTDTQYFGPGTRLTVL.